This T cell receptor (beta chain) was recorded in a study of T cells in Graves' hyperthyroidism and ophthalmopathy. Study-level results: Researchers report that a 13 V-J model separated ophthalmopathy from stable hyperthyroidism. Within blood appeared most thyroid clonotypes that had expanded above 0.001.

Patients with uncontrolled infections, other autoimmune diseases, pregnancy or lactation were excluded. V dropped 3 bases and J dropped 2 bases, with 7 bases sitting between them. CDR1 and CDR2 from the germline V gene are SGHDN and FVKESK. The CDR3 covers 14 residues. Authors of the study amplified TCR beta CDR3 regions from RNA transcripts. Using the HTBI primer set, a first-round RT-PCR was run on the TCR CDR3. TCRdb reprocessed the multiplex PCR reads via MiXCR and lists one record per CDR3 protein. The data show 490,000 or so distinct CDR3 sequences, over 35% seen once. Regarding this clonotype: Its antigen is unknown.

The chain is built from TRBV14 and TRBJ2-2, with no clear D. Sequenced material: peripheral blood or thyroid tissue (not recorded which). The receptor's source is an adult woman with Graves' disease, either hyperthyroidism or ophthalmopathy (not recorded which). The CDR3, as DNA: TGTGCCAGCAGCCAGGGCCAAAACACCGGGGAGCTGTTTTTT. It translates to CASSQGQNTGELFF. Full variable domain (outside the CDR3, taken from reference TRBV14 and TRBJ2-2): EAGVTQFPSHSVIEKGQTVTLRCDPISGHDNLYWYRRVMGKEIKFLLHFVKESKQDESGMPNNRFLAERTGGTYSTLKVQPAELEDSGVYFCASSQGQNTGELFFGEGSRLTVL.